The 32 T cell receptor beta chains in this list originate from one sample, sequenced in a study of T cell repertoires in cytomegalovirus infection. TCRdb reprocessed the reads with MiXCR, giving one entry per CDR3 protein. The data hold under 100,000 distinct CDR3 sequences, with roughly 3.7% observed a single time. Sequences were obtained from PBMCs. Source of these receptors: a human donor in good health (CMV status not recorded). Some clones in this sample may be carry-over from other donors' samples.

This clonotype has a count of ten or more. The rearrangement uses TRBV27 and TRBJ1-5; D is ambiguous. This CDR3 comprises 15 residues. Germline values: CDR1 MNHEY, CDR2 SMNVEV (reference sequence). The V gene lost 1 base and the J gene lost 0 bases, with 7 bases spanning the gap. The CDR3 loop is CASSLLGNSNQPQHF. Written as DNA, the CDR3 is TGTGCCAGCAGTTTATTAGGGAATAGCAATCAGCCCCAGCATTTT.

This clonotype has a count of ten or more. The chain employs TRBV30 and TRBJ2-7; D is ambiguous. The germline V gene has CDR1 GTSNPN and CDR2 SVGIG (reference sequence). There are 12 residues in the CDR3. V gave up 0 bases and J gave up 3 bases, with 6 bases separating them. CDR3 region: CAWSVVGYEQYF. The CDR3 coding sequence is TGTGCCTGGAGTGTGGTGGGCTACGAGCAGTACTTC.

Ten or more counts support this clonotype. The chain employs TRBV7-8 and TRBJ2-1, with a weak D call TRBD2 (6 bases). Germline values: CDR1 SGHVS, CDR2 FQNEAQ. V lost 5 bases, J lost 0 bases, and 11 bases lay in between. This CDR3 region has 15 residues. The CDR3 DNA reads TGTGCCAGCAGCCTCCGGGGGATCTCCTACAATGAGCAGTTCTTC. Amino acid sequence: CASSLRGISYNEQFF.

Turning to this clonotype: This may arise from a read error, as a much more abundant clone is one base away. The CDR3 nucleotides read TGCGCCAGCAGCCAGTATCGCAGGGTTTGGTATTCACCCCTCCACTTT. It specifies CASSQYRRVWYSPLHF. The V and J genes are TRBV4-1 and TRBJ1-6; possible D gene TRBD1, 5 bases. The germline V gene encodes CDR1 MGHRA and CDR2 YSYEKL. Trimming cost V 3 bases and J 8 bases, with 17 bases left between them. The CDR3 contains 16 residues.

The chain uses TRBV7-2 and TRBJ2-7, with 9 bases identical to TRBD2. Unmatched junction bases numbered 12, after V lost 5 bases and J lost 1 base. CDR3 length: 17 amino acids. CDR1 and CDR2 (germline): SGHTA, FQGNSA. CDR3 loop: CASSASLSGGTSYEQYF. Written as DNA, the CDR3 is TGTGCCAGCAGCGCCAGTCTAAGCGGGGGGACGTCCTACGAGCAGTACTTC.

This clonotype showed up many times. The rearrangement links TRBV2 to TRBJ1-1; TRBD1 is a possible D gene (5 bases). The CDR3 length is 15 residues. In germline, CDR1 is SNHLY, CDR2 FYNNEI. The germline V and J ends were trimmed by 10 bases and 3 bases, with 21 bases remaining between them. CDR3 in DNA: TGTGCCACCCAGCTCGTAAGGGGTGGAGACACTGAAGCTTTCTTT. Translated: CATQLVRGGDTEAFF.

The chain recombines TRBV7-2 with TRBJ2-7; D possibly corresponds to TRBD1 (6 bases). The ends were cut back, 3 bases at V and 6 bases at J, with 12 bases in the middle. This CDR3 has 13 residues. Germline V gene lookup returns CDR1 SGHTA and CDR2 FQGNSA. CDR3 sequence: CASSFSGDGEQYF. The CDR3 bases are TGTGCCAGCAGCTTTTCAGGGGACGGCGAGCAGTACTTC.

This clonotype has ten or more counts. The CDR3, as DNA: TGTGCCAGCAGTTTCCAAAATTCACCCCTCCACTTT. It is translated as CASSFQNSPLHF. The V and J genes are TRBV25-1 and TRBJ1-6; D gene uncertain. V shed 5 bases and J shed 7 bases, with 6 bases lying between them. There are 12 residues in the CDR3. Germline V gene lookup returns CDR1 MGHDK and CDR2 SYGVNS.

Ten or more counts support this clonotype. This chain connects TRBV6-2 or TRBV6-3 to TRBJ2-1; 9 bases line up with TRBD1. The CDR3 contains 17 residues. CDR1 is MNHEY, CDR2 SVGEGT, per germline. The J segment lost 8 bases and the V segment lost 6 bases, leaving 17 bases of the junction unmatched. As DNA, the CDR3 is TGTGCCAGCAGGCGACAGGGGGTCGGGAAACTTTTGCATGAGCAGTTCTTC. Residues: CASRRQGVGKLLHEQFF.

This chain connects TRBV4-3 to TRBJ1-4; D is uncertain. Germline-derived CDR1 and CDR2 are LGHNA and YSLEER. The CDR3 loop spans 12 amino acids. V gave up 4 bases and J gave up 9 bases, with 9 bases separating them. The CDR3: CASSRRDQKLFF. The CDR3, as DNA: TGCGCCAGCAGCCGACGAGACCAAAAACTGTTTTTT.

This clonotype has ten or more counts. This chain links TRBV7-9 with TRBJ1-1; a weak D match, TRBD1 (5 bases). This CDR3 has 14 amino acids. Germline V gene sequence: CDR1 SEHNR, CDR2 FQNEAQ (reference sequence). Between the trimmed V and J ends, which lost 5 bases and 3 bases, there was a span of 13 bases. CDR3 loop: CASSPQVGHTEAFF. The CDR3 region has the DNA TGTGCCAGCAGCCCGCAGGTGGGGCACACTGAAGCTTTCTTT. Filled out from reference TRBV7-9 and TRBJ1-1, the complete variable domain reads DTGVSQNPRHKITKRGQNVTFRCDPISEHNRLYWYRQTLGQGPEFLTYFQNEAQLEKSRLLSDRFSAERPKGSFSTLEIQRTEQGDSAMYLCASSPQVGHTEAFFGQGTRLTVV.

This clonotype was detected many times. The chain has TRBV7-6 and TRBJ1-1; perhaps TRBD1 as D (5 bases). This CDR3 region has 16 residues. In germline, CDR1 is SGHVS, CDR2 FNYEAQ. V was trimmed by 1 base and J by 3 bases, leaving 15 bases between them. CDR3: CASSLDSEGEYTEAFF. The CDR3, as DNA: TGTGCCAGCAGCTTAGACAGTGAAGGGGAATACACTGAAGCTTTCTTT.

This clonotype was recorded at least ten times. V is TRBV28 and J is TRBJ2-5; D gene uncertain. The V end lost 5 bases, the J end lost 2 bases, and 18 bases lay between the germline ends. CDR1 is MDHEN, CDR2 SYDVKM, per germline. CDR3 length: 16 residues. In DNA form, the CDR3 reads TGTGCCAGCAGTAAACGTCCCGGCTTCCTTCAAGAGACCCAGTACTTC. Its protein is CASSKRPGFLQETQYF. Together with reference TRBV28 and TRBJ2-5, the CDR3 gives the full variable domain: DVKVTQSSRYLVKRTGEKVFLECVQDMDHENMFWYRQDPGLGLRLIYFSYDVKMKEKGDIPEGYSVSREKKERFSLILESASTNQTSMYLCASSKRPGFLQETQYFGPGTRLLVL.

Many counts were recorded for this clonotype. This chain links TRBV9 with TRBJ2-5, with TRBD2 matching 12 bases. The CDR3 is 17 amino acids. Per germline, CDR1 SGDLS and CDR2 YYNGEE. Trimming at V came to 2 bases and at J to 1 base, leaving 6 bases not matched to a gene. Here the CDR3 DNA reads TGTGCCAGCAGCGTCGCCGGGACTAGCGGGCCCCAAGAGACCCAGTACTTC. Translating gives CASSVAGTSGPQETQYF.

This clonotype was counted ten times or more. The chain joins TRBV6-6 to TRBJ1-3; no definite D call. There are 10 residues in the CDR3. The germline gives CDR1 MNHNY, CDR2 SVGAGI (reference sequence). V was shortened by 8 bases and J by 10 bases, with 9 bases between the two germline ends. The CDR3 loop is CASVDFTIYF. The CDR3 region has the DNA TGTGCCAGCGTCGATTTTACCATATATTTT.

This clonotype was found many times. This CDR3 reads CASSLGGGAADTQYF. CDR3 sequence (DNA): TGCGCCAGCAGCTTGGGCGGGGGGGCCGCAGATACGCAGTATTTT. The rearrangement links TRBV5-1 to TRBJ2-3; 9 bases align to TRBD2. CDR1 is SGHRS, CDR2 YFSETQ, per germline. The CDR3 consists of 15 residues. Trimming removed 0 bases from V and 4 bases from J; junction bases left unmatched: 3.

This clonotype was counted at least ten times. This chain links TRBV7-2 with TRBJ1-2; TRBD1 matches at 9 bases. Germline V lookup: CDR1 SGHTA, CDR2 FQGNSA. Losses at the gene ends were 8 bases for V and 6 bases for J; bases not matched to a gene: 13. The CDR3 runs to 15 residues. CDR3 loop: CASAREPGTGNGYTF. The CDR3 DNA sequence: TGTGCCAGCGCTAGAGAACCCGGGACAGGGAATGGCTACACCTTC.

A single count supports this clonotype. At one end, the junction sequence differs from germline, possibly due to a read error. The chain recombines TRBV7-2 with TRBJ1-6; TRBD1 aligns across 8 bases. Germline assignment: CDR1 SGHTA and CDR2 FQGNSA. CDR3 length: 13 residues. CDR3 sequence reads: CASSYDRGSPPNF. The CDR3 DNA is TGTGCCAGCAGCTACGACAGGGGTTCACCCCCCAACTTT.

This clonotype was counted many times. The chain has TRBV2 and TRBJ2-7; no reliable D call. CDR3 length: 11 amino acids. The V gene's germline CDR1 is SNHLY and CDR2 FYNNEI. Trimming removed 0 bases at V and 9 bases at J, with 6 bases between. The CDR3 DNA sequence: TGTGCCAGCAGTGAAGCGCAGTGGCAGTACTTC. Translating it yields CASSEAQWQYF.

This clonotype was counted many times. This chain uses TRBV20-1 with TRBJ1-5; tentative D call: TRBD1 (6 bases). V dropped 3 bases and J dropped 4 bases, with 13 bases sitting between them. CDR1 is DFQATT and CDR2 is SNEGSKA in the germline V gene (reference sequence). The CDR3 runs 14 residues. The CDR3 nucleotides are TGCAGTGCTAGGCAACAGGGCTTAAATCAGCCCCAGCATTTT. This translates into CSARQQGLNQPQHF.

This clonotype was detected ten times or more. This chain joins TRBV6-6 and TRBJ2-1; 11 bases are a match to TRBD2. This CDR3 spans 15 amino acids. CDR1 MNHNY and CDR2 SVGAGI come from the germline V gene (reference sequence). J gave up 3 bases and V 8 bases, and 6 bases lay outside the gene matches. The CDR3 region is CASGRLAGNYNEQFF. The CDR3 DNA reads as TGTGCCAGCGGGCGACTAGCGGGAAACTACAATGAGCAGTTCTTC.

This clonotype was found many times. The V call is TRBV7-2, the J call TRBJ2-1; D gene unclear. Trimming pared 2 bases from V and 10 bases from J, leaving 15 bases between. CDR3 length equals 14 residues. The germline gives CDR1 SGHTA, CDR2 FQGNSA. The CDR3 loop is CASSLPPGVREQFF. CDR3 sequence (DNA): TGTGCCAGCAGCTTACCGCCCGGAGTACGGGAGCAGTTCTTC.

This clonotype has a count of ten or more. The chain recombines TRBV27 with TRBJ2-1; D not certain. The V gene's germline CDR1 is MNHEY and CDR2 SMNVEV (reference sequence). The length of the CDR3 is 13 residues. Trimming removed 8 bases at V and 4 bases at J, with 12 bases between. For the CDR3, the DNA is TGTGCCAGCGCTAACGTACCGTACAATGAGCAGTTCTTC. It codes for CASANVPYNEQFF.

The sample holds many counts of this clonotype. The V and J genes are TRBV7-2 and TRBJ1-2; TRBD1 is a possible D gene (5 bases). CDR1 is SGHTA and CDR2 is FQGNSA in the germline V gene. The CDR3 consists of 13 residues. V lost 5 bases to trimming and J lost 8 bases, with 15 bases between them. CDR3 region: CASSPRPGDGYTF. For the CDR3, the DNA is TGTGCCAGCAGCCCCCGCCCCGGGGACGGCTACACCTTC.

This clonotype was counted many times. The chain links TRBV7-2 to TRBJ1-1, with 9 positions matching TRBD1. V was clipped by 0 bases and J by 8 bases; unmatched bases: 4. This CDR3 contains 14 residues. The germline gives CDR1 SGHTA, CDR2 FQGNSA. The DNA for the CDR3 is TGTGCCAGCAGCTTAGCGGGGGGGACAGGGGAAGCTTTCTTT. Translating gives CASSLAGGTGEAFF.

This clonotype was observed many times. V usage is TRBV12-3 or TRBV12-4 and J usage is TRBJ2-5; tentative D call: TRBD1 (5 bases). The length of the CDR3 is 13 residues. V gave up 1 base and J gave up 5 bases, with 8 bases separating them. CDR3 protein: CASSLGRAETQYF. The CDR3 region has the DNA TGTGCCAGCAGTTTAGGCAGGGCCGAGACCCAGTACTTC.

This clonotype was observed at least ten times. The CDR3 region is CASSPSDGSSSGNTIYF. CDR3 DNA: TGTGCCAGCAGCCCCTCCGACGGTTCTAGCTCTGGAAACACCATATATTTT. J is TRBJ1-3 and V is TRBV7-2; D unclear. Germline assignment: CDR1 SGHTA and CDR2 FQGNSA. Deletions cut 5 bases from V and 0 bases from J, with 17 bases between. This CDR3 region has 17 residues.

At least ten counts were recorded for this clonotype. This chain connects TRBV5-1 to TRBJ2-1, with TRBD2 as a possible D gene (7 bases). Deletions cut 2 bases from V and 2 bases from J, with 11 bases between. The CDR3 length is 15 residues. Germline CDR1 reads SGHRS; CDR2 reads YFSETQ. The CDR3 reads CASSLRGATYNEQFF. CDR3 sequence (DNA): TGCGCCAGCAGCTTACGGGGGGCTACCTACAATGAGCAGTTCTTC.

This clonotype was recorded at least ten times. The V call is TRBV28, the J call TRBJ1-6; no clear D gene. V was trimmed by 8 bases and J by 6 bases, leaving 11 bases between them. The CDR3 is made up of 13 amino acids. Germline values: CDR1 MDHEN, CDR2 SYDVKM. CDR3 amino acids: CASLGRLNSPLHF. The CDR3 DNA follows: TGTGCCAGCTTAGGGCGGCTTAATTCACCCCTCCACTTT.

This clonotype was observed many times. The CDR3 region has the DNA TGTGCCAGCAGCCAAGGGGGACAGATGACGGCTTTCTTT. This gives the protein CASSQGGQMTAFF. This chain uses TRBV14 with TRBJ1-1, with 7 bases aligning to TRBD1. This CDR3 has 13 amino acids. Trimming took 1 base from V and 11 from J; bases not matched to a gene: 7. Germline CDR1 and CDR2: SGHDN and FVKESK.

This clonotype was detected ten times or more. The rearrangement joins TRBV7-6 to TRBJ2-3; D is ambiguous. V dropped 5 bases and J dropped 0 bases, with 9 bases sitting between them. The CDR3 sequence is 14 residues long. CDR1 is SGHVS and CDR2 is FNYEAQ in the germline V gene. CDR3 in amino acids: CASSPAWSTDTQYF. For the CDR3, the DNA is TGTGCCAGCAGCCCCGCCTGGAGCACAGATACGCAGTATTTT. The full variable domain, its missing parts supplied by reference TRBV7-6 and TRBJ2-3, is GAGVSQSPRYKVTKRGQDVALRCDPISGHVSLYWYRQALGQGPEFLTYFNYEAQQDKSGLPNDRFSAERPEGSISTLTIQRTEQRDSAMYRCASSPAWSTDTQYFGPGTRLTVL.

This clonotype was seen ten or more times. J is TRBJ2-1 and V is TRBV20-1; D tentatively reads TRBD1 or TRBD2 (5 bases each). Trimming removed 5 bases from V and 1 base from J, with 18 bases in between. This CDR3 spans 16 amino acids. CDR1 is DFQATT, CDR2 SNEGSKA, per germline (reference sequence). The chain's CDR3 is CSAEGRDVNSYNEQFF. The CDR3 bases are TGCAGTGCTGAAGGCCGGGACGTAAATTCCTACAATGAGCAGTTCTTC.